The 21 T cell receptor beta chains given below trace back to one sample, sequenced in a study of stem cell transplantation in POMP-related autoinflammatory disease. The table came from immunoSEQ multiplex PCR; TCRdb's copy has only in-frame clones and leaves some out. The sample includes approximately 65,000 clones, approximately 91% of them seen just once. The material sequenced was CD4+ T cells from PBMCs, taken after stem cell transplantation. The receptors were gathered from a human patient with POMP-related autoinflammation and immune dysregulation (PRAID). The T cells may come from the graft donor.

This sequence joins TRBV6-5 and TRBJ1-1; no reliable D call. Germline CDR1 and CDR2: MNHEY and SVGAGI. This CDR3 has 14 amino acids. V was cut by 0 bases and J by 5 bases, with 10 bases left in between. The CDR3 here is CASSYSGGRTEAFF. The DNA for the CDR3 is TGTGCCAGCAGTTACTCCGGTGGGCGGACTGAAGCTTTCTTT.

A note on this clone: Other DNA sequences in this sample translate to the same CDR3. This sequence joins TRBV6-1 and TRBJ1-6; weak D call: TRBD1 (6 bases). This CDR3 is built from 17 residues. V lost 0 bases to trimming and J lost 10 bases, with 19 bases between them. Germline lookup yields CDR1 MNHNS and CDR2 SASEGT. Here the CDR3 DNA reads TGTGCCAGCAGTGAAGCCCCTACAGGAGACGGGGGCTCACCCCTCCACTTT. Its protein is CASSEAPTGDGGSPLHF.

CDR3 protein: CASSLAGTSGRPEQFF. The CDR3 bases are TGCGCCAGCAGCTTGGCTGGGACTAGCGGTAGACCTGAGCAGTTCTTC. The chain combines TRBV5-1 with TRBJ2-1; 11 nucleotides agree with TRBD2. The CDR3 extends over 16 amino acids. Looked up from germline, CDR1 is SGHRS and CDR2 is YFSETQ. V lost 0 bases, J lost 9 bases, and 8 bases stayed unmatched.

The V and J genes are TRBV5-1 and TRBJ2-3; a possible D gene is TRBD1 (6 bases). CDR3 length: 15 amino acids. V lost 0 bases and J 0 bases, leaving 8 bases between the germline ends. Germline CDR1 is SGHRS and CDR2 is YFSETQ. The CDR3 nucleotides are TGCGCCAGCAGCTTGGCCGGGACAAGCACAGATACGCAGTATTTT. Translated, it gives CASSLAGTSTDTQYF.

The chain is built from TRBV4-1 and TRBJ2-7; D is uncertain. V was pared by 0 bases and J by 5 bases, with 11 bases between. CDR3 size: 14 residues. CDR1 and CDR2 from the germline V gene are MGHRA and YSYEKL. CDR3 coding DNA: TGCGCCAGCAGCCAAGATCCCCTGGGCCACGAGCAGTACTTC. The encoded protein is CASSQDPLGHEQYF.

V usage is TRBV5-1 and J usage is TRBJ1-2, with D tentatively TRBD1 (5 bases). The V gene's germline CDR1 is SGHRS and CDR2 YFSETQ. The CDR3 length is 14 residues. Trimming stripped 1 base from V and 1 base from J, with 8 bases between. The CDR3 DNA is TGCGCCAGCAGCTTGTCGGGGGGTAACTATGGCTACACCTTC. Translating gives CASSLSGGNYGYTF.

This chain links TRBV6-6 with TRBJ1-6; D remains ambiguous. There are 15 residues in the CDR3. V lost 6 bases, J lost 8 bases, and 17 bases lay in between. Germline-derived CDR1 and CDR2 are MNHNY and SVGAGI (reference sequence). The CDR3 reads CASSPAEAGYSPLHF. The CDR3 region has the DNA TGTGCCAGCAGCCCCGCGGAGGCCGGGTATTCACCCCTCCACTTT.

The J gene is TRBJ2-2, the V gene TRBV4-1, with TRBD2 identical over 7 bases. The CDR3 runs to 14 residues. V trimming: 2 bases; J trimming: 4 bases; junction bases outside the gene matches: 1. Germline CDR1 reads MGHRA; CDR2 reads YSYEKL. CDR3 sequence reads: CASSQWGGTGELFF. CDR3 DNA sequence: TGCGCCAGCAGCCAATGGGGGGGCACCGGGGAGCTGTTTTTT.

The V and J genes are TRBV6-2 or TRBV6-3 and TRBJ1-3, with no clear D. In germline, CDR1 is MNHEY, CDR2 SVGEGT. V was cut by 1 base and J by 0 bases, with 10 bases left in between. The CDR3 spans 16 residues. The CDR3 protein is CASSYYSWYSGNTIYF. CDR3 DNA sequence: TGTGCCAGCAGTTACTACAGTTGGTACTCTGGAAACACCATATATTTT.

The chain is built from TRBV6-5 and TRBJ2-3, with D tentatively TRBD1 or TRBD2 (5 bases each). The CDR3 is 14 amino acids. V was clipped by 8 bases and J by 4 bases, with 16 bases between them. Germline V CDR1 and CDR2: MNHEY, SVGAGI. The CDR3 DNA reads as TGTGCCAGCGGACGGGACCCCTCCGCAGATACGCAGTATTTT. Translating gives CASGRDPSADTQYF.

The chain employs TRBV27 and TRBJ1-2; 10 positions agree with TRBD1. This CDR3 spans 15 amino acids. The V and J ends lost 1 base and 7 bases, in that order; junction bases with no gene match: 6. Germline V gives CDR1 MNHEY, CDR2 SMNVEV (reference sequence). CDR3 sequence: CASSLLGQGMSGYTF. CDR3 nucleotide sequence: TGTGCCAGCAGTTTATTGGGACAGGGGATGAGTGGCTACACCTTC.

This chain uses TRBV28 with TRBJ2-1, with TRBD1 as a possible D gene (5 bases). Germline V gives CDR1 MDHEN, CDR2 SYDVKM. The CDR3 is 12 residues long. V shed 7 bases and J shed 4 bases, with 8 bases lying between them. This CDR3 reads CASTRQYNEQFF. In DNA, the CDR3 is TGTGCCAGCACGAGACAGTACAATGAGCAGTTCTTC.

The V and J genes are TRBV19 and TRBJ2-3, with 9 positions matching TRBD2. In germline, CDR1 is LNHDA, CDR2 SQIVND (reference sequence). The junction had 2 bases not matched to a gene; V was cut back by 4 bases and J by 0 bases. The CDR3 sequence is 15 residues long. CDR3: CASSTGLASTDTQYF. CDR3 DNA sequence: TGTGCCAGTAGTACAGGACTAGCGAGCACAGATACGCAGTATTTT.

J is TRBJ1-3 and V is TRBV5-1, with 8 bases lining up with TRBD1. V gave up 3 bases and J gave up 0 bases; unmatched junction bases: 11. Germline V gene lookup returns CDR1 SGHRS and CDR2 YFSETQ. CDR3 length: 18 residues. The CDR3 is CASSWDRLREPSGNTIYF. DNA for the CDR3: TGCGCCAGCAGCTGGGACAGGCTTCGTGAGCCCTCTGGAAACACCATATATTTT.

The sample holds one count of this clone. The chain carries TRBV6-5 and TRBJ1-2; D ambiguous. In germline, CDR1 is MNHEY, CDR2 SVGAGI. V was trimmed by 7 bases and J by 8 bases, leaving 14 bases between them. This CDR3 contains 12 residues. DNA for the CDR3: TGTGCCAGCAACACGATTTTCAGGGGCTACACCTTC. Its protein product is CASNTIFRGYTF.

The chain is built from TRBV3-1 (or the pseudogene TRBV3-2) and TRBJ2-2, with 16 positions matching TRBD2. From germline, CDR1 is LGHDT and CDR2 YNNKEL (reference sequence). The V gene end was trimmed by 2 bases and the J gene end by 0 bases; junction bases not matched to a gene: 6. The CDR3 totals 20 residues. The CDR3 DNA follows: TGTGCCAGCAGCCAAATGGGACTAGCGGGGGGGAGGACGAACACCGGGGAGCTGTTTTTT. The encoded protein is CASSQMGLAGGRTNTGELFF.

The chain employs TRBV5-1 and TRBJ2-7; D is possibly TRBD1 (5 bases). The germline gives CDR1 SGHRS, CDR2 YFSETQ. This CDR3 has 13 residues. V was trimmed by 7 bases and J by 3 bases, leaving 14 bases between them. CDR3: CASGDRLNYEQYV. CDR3 coding DNA: TGCGCCAGCGGAGACAGATTAAACTACGAGCAGTACGTC.

This clone appeared once. The chain uses TRBV28 and TRBJ2-1, with 14 bases that match TRBD2. CDR1 and CDR2 from the germline V gene are MDHEN and SYDVKM. V shed 7 bases, J shed 8 bases, and the junction held 1 base outside the gene matches. This CDR3 is built from 13 residues. The CDR3 loop is CASMGLAGDEQFF. The CDR3 region has the DNA TGTGCCAGCATGGGACTAGCGGGAGATGAGCAGTTCTTC.

The V call is TRBV10-1, the J call TRBJ2-1; TRBD2 might be the D (6 bases). Germline assignment: CDR1 WNHNN and CDR2 SYGVQD (reference sequence). V was pared by 6 bases and J by 7 bases, with 16 bases between. This CDR3 is 14 amino acids long. The CDR3 region is CASREGTGMNEQFF. In DNA form, the CDR3 reads TGCGCCAGCAGGGAGGGTACCGGAATGAATGAGCAGTTCTTC.

The V gene is TRBV6-5, the J gene TRBJ1-2; D possibly corresponds to TRBD1 (6 bases). The CDR3 is 11 amino acids. The V gene's germline CDR1 is MNHEY and CDR2 SVGAGI. With 5 bases removed from V and 5 bases from J, the gap between germline ends came to 6 bases. CDR3 in DNA: TGTGCCAGCAGTACAGGGTATGGCTACACCTTC. Translated, it gives CASSTGYGYTF.

This clone showed up just a few times. The gene calls are TRBV19 and TRBJ1-2; a weak D match, TRBD1 (6 bases). Germline loops: CDR1 LNHDA, CDR2 SQIVND (reference sequence). The length of the CDR3 is 16 residues. The V gene lost 3 bases and the J gene lost 8 bases, with 22 bases spanning the gap. In nucleotides, the CDR3 is TGTGCCAGTAGTATCCCCCAGGGGCACACTCGTCGGGGCTACACCTTC. It specifies CASSIPQGHTRRGYTF.